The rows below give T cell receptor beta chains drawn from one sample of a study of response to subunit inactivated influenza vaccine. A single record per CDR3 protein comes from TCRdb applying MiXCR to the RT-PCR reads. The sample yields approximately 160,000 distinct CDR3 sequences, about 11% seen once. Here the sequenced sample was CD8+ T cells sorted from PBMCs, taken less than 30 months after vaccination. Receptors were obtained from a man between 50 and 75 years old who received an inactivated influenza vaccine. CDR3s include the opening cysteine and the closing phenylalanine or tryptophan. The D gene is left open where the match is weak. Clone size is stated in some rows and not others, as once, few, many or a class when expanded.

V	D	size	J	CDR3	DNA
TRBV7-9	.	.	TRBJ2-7	CASSLGFGPVEQYF	TGTGCCAGCAGCTTAGGATTCGGGCCAGTCGAGCAGTACTTC
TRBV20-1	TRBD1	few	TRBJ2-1	CSARDGGQGRYPNNEQFF	TGCAGTGCTAGAGATGGGGGACAGGGTCGGTATCCGAACAATGAGCAGTTCTTC
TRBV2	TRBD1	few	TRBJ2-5	CASSEGDRRQETQYF	TGTGCCAGCAGTGAGGGGGACAGGAGACAAGAGACCCAGTACTTC
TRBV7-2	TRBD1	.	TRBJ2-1	CASSLVWGQDLRGKFF	TGTGCCAGCAGCTTAGTATGGGGACAGGACCTAAGGGGGAAGTTCTTC
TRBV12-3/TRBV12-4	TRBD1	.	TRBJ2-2	CASSQDRAGELFF	TGTGCCAGCAGTCAGGACAGGGCTGGGGAGCTGTTTTTT
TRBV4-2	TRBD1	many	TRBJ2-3	CASSQEVGTGATDTQYF	TGTGCCAGCAGCCAAGAGGTCGGGACAGGGGCCACAGATACGCAGTATTTT
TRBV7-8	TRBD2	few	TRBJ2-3	CASSYSGSDTDTQYF	TGTGCCAGCAGTTATAGCGGGAGCGACACAGATACGCAGTATTTT
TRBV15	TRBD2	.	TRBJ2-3	CATSPHPAGGSDTQYF	TGTGCCACCAGCCCACACCCAGCGGGAGGCTCAGATACGCAGTATTTT
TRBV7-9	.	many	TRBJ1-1	CASSLAVYGEAFF	TGTGCCAGCAGCTTAGCGGTTTACGGTGAAGCTTTCTTT
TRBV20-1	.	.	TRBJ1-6	CSARDRNNSPLHF	TGCAGTGCTAGAGATCGAAATAATTCACCCCTCCACTTT
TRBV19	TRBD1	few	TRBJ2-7	CASNPGTGGYEQYF	TGTGCCAGTAATCCCGGGACAGGGGGCTACGAGCAGTACTTC
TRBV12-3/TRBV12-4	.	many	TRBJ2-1	CAVQDEGNEQFF	TGTGCCGTTCAAGACGAAGGCAATGAGCAGTTCTTC
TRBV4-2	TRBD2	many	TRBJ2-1	CASSQVAGLGTVAEQFF	TGTGCCAGCAGCCAAGTTGCAGGACTAGGGACCGTTGCTGAGCAGTTCTTC
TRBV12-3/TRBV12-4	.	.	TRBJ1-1	CASSFERFFGVAFF	TGTGCCAGCAGTTTCGAAAGGTTTTTTGGTGTAGCTTTCTTT
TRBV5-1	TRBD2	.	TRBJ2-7	CASSLGPGTSTYEQYF	TGCGCCAGCAGCTTGGGCCCCGGGACTAGTACCTACGAGCAGTACTTC
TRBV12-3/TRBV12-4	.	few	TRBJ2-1	CASSSRDTRSYNEQFF	TGTGCCAGCAGTTCCCGAGACACTCGATCTTACAATGAGCAGTTCTTC
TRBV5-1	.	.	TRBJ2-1	CASSLEQGDNEQFF	TGCGCCAGCAGCTTGGAACAGGGAGACAATGAGCAGTTCTTC
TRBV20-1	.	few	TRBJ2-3	CSAISVLRLDTQYF	TGCAGTGCTATATCGGTCCTCCGGTTAGATACGCAGTATTTT
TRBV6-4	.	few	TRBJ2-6	CASSVTASGANVLTF	TGTGCCAGCAGTGTTACAGCCTCTGGGGCCAACGTCCTGACTTTC
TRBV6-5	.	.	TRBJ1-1	CASSYIGGGTEAFF	TGTGCCAGCAGTTATATTGGGGGGGGCACTGAAGCTTTCTTT
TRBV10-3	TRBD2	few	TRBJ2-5	CAISGGVASGSQETQYF	TGTGCCATCAGTGGCGGGGTTGCGAGCGGGAGTCAAGAGACCCAGTACTTC
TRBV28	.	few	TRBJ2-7	CASSLWDSSYEQYF	TGTGCCAGCAGTTTATGGGACAGCTCCTACGAGCAGTACTTC
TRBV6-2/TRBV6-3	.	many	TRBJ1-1	CASSWEQPNTEAFF	TGTGCCAGCAGTTGGGAACAACCGAACACTGAAGCTTTCTTT
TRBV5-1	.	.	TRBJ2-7	CASSLTPMGEQYF	TGCGCCAGCAGCTTAACACCCATGGGAGAGCAGTACTTC
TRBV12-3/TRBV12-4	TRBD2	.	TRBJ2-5	CAPEAKGTSGRVETQYF	TGTGCCCCAGAAGCAAAGGGGACTAGCGGGAGGGTTGAGACCCAGTACTTC
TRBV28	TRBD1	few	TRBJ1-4	CASRTGTDREKLFF	TGTGCCAGCAGAACCGGGACAGACAGAGAAAAACTGTTTTTT
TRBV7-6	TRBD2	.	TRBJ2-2	CASSLDVAGGYKNTGELFF	TGTGCCAGCAGCTTAGACGTAGCGGGGGGCTATAAGAACACCGGGGAGCTGTTTTTT
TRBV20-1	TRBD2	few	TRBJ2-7	CSARPGRAGEQYF	TGCAGTGCTAGGCCCGGGAGGGCCGGCGAGCAGTACTTC
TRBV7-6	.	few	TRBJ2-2	CASSLAGADTGELFF	TGTGCCAGCAGCTTAGCGGGGGCGGACACCGGGGAGCTGTTTTTT
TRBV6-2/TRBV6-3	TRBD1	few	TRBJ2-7	CASSSRGQGVGEQYF	TGTGCCAGCAGTTCCAGAGGACAGGGAGTGGGGGAGCAGTACTTC
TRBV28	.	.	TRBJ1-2	CASSFITAGFYSYTF	TGTGCCAGCAGTTTTATCACAGCCGGTTTCTATAGCTACACCTTC
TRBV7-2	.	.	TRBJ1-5	CASSLDEDTQEHF	TGTGCCAGCAGCTTAGATGAGGACACTCAAGAGCATTTT
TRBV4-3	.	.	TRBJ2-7	CASSQYTGQYEQYF	TGCGCCAGCAGCCAGTATACGGGACAATACGAGCAGTACTTC
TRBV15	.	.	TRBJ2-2	CATSSTWSLGTGELFF	TGTGCCACCAGCAGTACTTGGTCCTTGGGCACCGGGGAGCTGTTTTTT
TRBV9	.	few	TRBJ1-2	CASSEDGFNYGYTF	TGTGCCAGCAGCGAGGACGGCTTTAACTATGGCTACACCTTC
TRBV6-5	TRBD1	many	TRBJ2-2	CASSYSTGHTGELFF	TGTGCCAGCAGTTACTCGACAGGGCATACCGGGGAGCTGTTTTTT
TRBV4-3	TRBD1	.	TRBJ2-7	CASSQGQGVAYEQYF	TGCGCCAGCAGCCAAGGACAGGGGGTCGCCTACGAGCAGTACTTC
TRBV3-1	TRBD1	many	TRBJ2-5	CASSQSRGLETQYF	TGTGCCAGCAGCCAATCTAGGGGGCTCGAGACCCAGTACTTC
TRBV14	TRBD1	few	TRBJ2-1	CASSQEWPRTGVFNEQFF	TGTGCCAGCAGCCAAGAATGGCCCCGGACAGGGGTTTTCAATGAGCAGTTCTTC
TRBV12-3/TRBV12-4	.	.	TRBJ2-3	CASSSDFDSPDTQYF	TGTGCCAGCAGTTCGGACTTCGACAGCCCAGATACGCAGTATTTT
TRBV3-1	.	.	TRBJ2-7	CASSQGWGPAYEQYF	TGTGCCAGCAGCCAGGGTTGGGGGCCCGCGTACGAGCAGTACTTC
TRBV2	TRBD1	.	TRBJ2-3	CASRVRTGSTDTQYF	TGTGCCAGCAGAGTACGGACAGGCTCCACAGATACGCAGTATTTT
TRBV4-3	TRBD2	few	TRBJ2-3	CASSQVLAGDFTDTQYF	TGCGCCAGCAGCCAAGTCCTAGCGGGGGACTTCACAGATACGCAGTATTTT
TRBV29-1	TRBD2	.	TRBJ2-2	CSVRGWREGVGELFF	TGCAGCGTGAGGGGTTGGCGGGAGGGCGTCGGGGAGCTGTTTTTT
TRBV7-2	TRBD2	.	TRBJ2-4	CASSSLVGLAGDIQYF	TGTGCCAGCAGCTCCTTAGTCGGACTAGCGGGAGACATTCAGTACTTC
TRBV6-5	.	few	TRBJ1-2	CASSYSSGQNYGYTF	TGTGCCAGCAGTTACTCGTCAGGGCAGAACTATGGCTACACCTTC
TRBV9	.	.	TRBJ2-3	CASSEWGGYSTDTQYF	TGTGCCAGCAGCGAGTGGGGGGGCTATAGCACAGATACGCAGTATTTT
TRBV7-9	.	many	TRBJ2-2	CASDAGELFF	TGTGCCAGCGACGCCGGGGAGCTGTTTTTT
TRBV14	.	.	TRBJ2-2	CASSQDEGTTNTGELFF	TGTGCCAGCAGCCAAGATGAGGGTACCACGAACACCGGGGAGCTGTTTTTT
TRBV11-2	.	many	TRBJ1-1	CASSLTGNTEAFF	TGTGCCAGCAGCTTGACGGGGAACACTGAAGCTTTCTTT
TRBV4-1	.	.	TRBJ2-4	CASSQVINRASTVDIQYF	TGCGCCAGCAGCCAAGTTATAAACAGGGCATCAACGGTCGACATTCAGTACTTC
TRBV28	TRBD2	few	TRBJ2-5	CASSFRGAGGNQETQYF	TGTGCCAGCAGTTTCCGAGGAGCGGGGGGGAACCAAGAGACCCAGTACTTC
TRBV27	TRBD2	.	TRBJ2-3	CASSPELALFTDTQYF	TGTGCCAGCAGTCCCGAACTAGCGCTCTTCACAGATACGCAGTATTTT
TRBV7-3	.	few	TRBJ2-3	CASSLSGYPTDTQYF	TGTGCCAGCAGCTTAAGTGGCTACCCCACAGATACGCAGTATTTT
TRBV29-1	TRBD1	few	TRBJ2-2	CSVEDRDRPTGELFF	TGCAGCGTTGAAGATCGGGACAGGCCCACCGGGGAGCTGTTTTTT
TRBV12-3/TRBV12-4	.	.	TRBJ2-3	CATRSTDTQYF	TGTGCCACCCGATCCACAGATACGCAGTATTTT
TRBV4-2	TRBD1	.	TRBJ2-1	CASSPTGAHEQFF	TGTGCCAGCAGCCCAACAGGGGCCCATGAGCAGTTCTTC
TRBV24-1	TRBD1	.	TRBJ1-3	CATLTLGQASSGHTIYF	TGTGCCACCTTAACCTTAGGACAGGCCAGTTCGGGACACACCATATATTTT
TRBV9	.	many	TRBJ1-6	CASSVGVGSPLHF	TGTGCCAGCAGCGTAGGGGTCGGTTCACCCCTCCACTTT
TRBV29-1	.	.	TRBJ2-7	CSVEDLETYEQYF	TGCAGCGTTGAAGATCTCGAGACCTACGAGCAGTACTTC